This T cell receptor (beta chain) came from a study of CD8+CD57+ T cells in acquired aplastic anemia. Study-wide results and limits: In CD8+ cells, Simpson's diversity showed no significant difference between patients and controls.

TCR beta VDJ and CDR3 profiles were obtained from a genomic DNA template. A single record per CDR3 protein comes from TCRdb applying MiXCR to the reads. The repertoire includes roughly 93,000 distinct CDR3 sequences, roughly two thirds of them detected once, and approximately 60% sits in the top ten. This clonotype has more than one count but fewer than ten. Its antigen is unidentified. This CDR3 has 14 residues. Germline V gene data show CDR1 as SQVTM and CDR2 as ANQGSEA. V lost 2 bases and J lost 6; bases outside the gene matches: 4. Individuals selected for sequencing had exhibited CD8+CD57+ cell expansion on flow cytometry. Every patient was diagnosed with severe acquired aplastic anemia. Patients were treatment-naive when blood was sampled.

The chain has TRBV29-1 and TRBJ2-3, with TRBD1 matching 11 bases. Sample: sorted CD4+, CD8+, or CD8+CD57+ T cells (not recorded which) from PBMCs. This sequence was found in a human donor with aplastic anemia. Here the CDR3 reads CSVEPGQGEDTQYF. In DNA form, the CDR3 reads TGCAGCGTTGAACCGGGACAGGGGGAGGATACGCAGTATTTT.